The 10 T cell receptor beta chains reported below all come from one sample, sequenced in a study of cytomegalovirus exposure and HLA in healthy donors. Primers for the PCR totalled 60 Vbeta and 13 Jbeta. Profiling relied on immunoSEQ multiplex PCR, and the TCRdb table lists in-frame clones only, not all of them. Its listing shows some 160,000 clones. The sequenced sample was PBMCs. The receptors come from a man aged 25 to 40 in good health and CMV-seronegative.

The chain employs TRBV5-5 and TRBJ2-1; TRBD2 agrees at 14 bases. V gave up 4 bases and J gave up 4 bases; unmatched junction bases: 7. The V gene's germline CDR1 is SGHKS and CDR2 YYEKEE (reference sequence). The CDR3 is 17 residues long. The CDR3 is CASSLQTSGRGYNEQFF. The DNA for the CDR3 is TGTGCCAGCAGCCTCCAGACTAGCGGGAGGGGGTACAATGAGCAGTTCTTC.

V usage is TRBV2 and J usage is TRBJ2-1, with no clear D. Per the germline V gene, CDR1 is SNHLY and CDR2 is FYNNEI. Between the trimmed V and J ends, which lost 4 bases and 3 bases, there was a span of 13 bases. The CDR3 totals 15 residues. The CDR3 DNA reads as TGTGCCAGCAGTGCCAGAGGTGGAAACTACAATGAGCAGTTCTTC. Its translation: CASSARGGNYNEQFF. The full variable domain, with the rest looked up from reference TRBV2 and TRBJ2-1, is EPEVTQTPSHQVTQMGQEVILRCVPISNHLYFYWYRQILGQKVEFLVSFYNNEISEKSEIFDDQFSVERPDGSNFTLKIRSTKLEDSAMYFCASSARGGNYNEQFFGPGTRLTVL.

The CDR3 coding sequence is TGTGCCAGCAGCTTGGCCGCGGGGGAGGGTGGTGAGACCCAGTACTTC. It is translated as CASSLAAGEGGETQYF. The chain recombines TRBV5-8 with TRBJ2-5, with 7 bases aligning to TRBD2. V was clipped by 0 bases and J by 5 bases; unmatched bases: 10. Germline-derived CDR1 and CDR2 are SGHTS and YDEGEE. The CDR3 contains 16 residues. Filled out from reference TRBV5-8 and TRBJ2-5, the complete variable domain reads EAGVTQSPTHLIKTRGQQATLRCSPISGHTSVYWYQQALGLGLQFLLWYDEGEERNRGNFPPRFSGRQFPNYSSELNVNALELEDSALYLCASSLAAGEGGETQYFGPGTRLLVL.

The chain links TRBV21-1 to TRBJ2-2; TRBD1, the table's D call, lacks a check against the DNA. TRBV21-1 is labeled a pseudogene. The CDR3 length is 15 residues. The CDR3 reads CASSKDTGQSGELFF. The CDR3 DNA is TGTGCCAGCAGCAAAGACACAGGGCAGTCCGGGGAGCTGTTTTTT.

Here the CDR3 reads CASSLAGTSYNEQFF. CDR3 sequence (DNA): TGCGCCAGCAGCTTAGCCGGGACTAGCTACAATGAGCAGTTCTTC. This rearrangement joins TRBV5-1 to TRBJ2-1; 8 positions agree with TRBD2. Germline lookup yields CDR1 SGHRS and CDR2 YFSETQ. V was pared by 2 bases and J by 3 bases, with 4 bases of the junction left unmatched. The CDR3 consists of 15 residues.

The chain couples TRBV6-6 to TRBJ1-5; 7 positions agree with TRBD1. Germline V CDR1 and CDR2: MNHNY, SVGAGI (reference sequence). After removal of 6 bases from V and 9 bases from J, the junction contained 11 bases not matched to a gene. The CDR3 runs 14 residues. The CDR3, as DNA: TGTGCCAGCAGCGCCAGGGGGGAGGTGTGGCCCCAGCATTTT. Translated, it gives CASSARGEVWPQHF.

This chain joins TRBV28 and TRBJ1-5, with D tentatively TRBD1 (5 bases). The V end lost 3 bases, the J end lost 5 bases, and 5 bases lay between the germline ends. This CDR3 is built from 12 residues. Germline-derived CDR1 and CDR2 are MDHEN and SYDVKM. The CDR3 DNA sequence: TGTGCCAGCAGTTTGGGGCATCAGCCCCAGCATTTT. It yields the protein CASSLGHQPQHF.

This rearrangement joins TRBV12-5 to TRBJ2-7; maybe TRBD1 (6 bases). CDR3 length: 12 residues. Germline lookup yields CDR1 LGHNT and CDR2 FRNRAP. Trimming took off 2 bases at V and 12 bases at J, with 14 bases between the two ends. The CDR3 spells CASGLLQGNLYF. CDR3 DNA sequence: TGTGCTAGTGGTTTGCTTCAGGGGAATCTGTACTTC.

The chain has TRBV7-2 and TRBJ1-2; D is uncertain. The CDR3 has 13 residues. With 1 base removed from V and 5 bases from J, the gap between germline ends came to 8 bases. CDR1 and CDR2 (germline): SGHTA, FQGNSA. CDR3 DNA: TGTGCCAGCAGCTTAGGGGCAGAGTATGGCTACACCTTC. Translation: CASSLGAEYGYTF.

This rearrangement joins TRBV4-2 to TRBJ2-7, with TRBD1 identical over 9 bases. The ends lost 0 bases at V and 5 bases at J; junction bases unmatched: 8. Germline CDR1 is LGHNA and CDR2 is YNFKEQ. CDR3 length: 16 residues. Here the CDR3 reads CASSQDLDRGNHEQYF. The CDR3 DNA sequence: TGTGCCAGCAGCCAAGATCTAGACAGGGGGAACCACGAGCAGTACTTC.